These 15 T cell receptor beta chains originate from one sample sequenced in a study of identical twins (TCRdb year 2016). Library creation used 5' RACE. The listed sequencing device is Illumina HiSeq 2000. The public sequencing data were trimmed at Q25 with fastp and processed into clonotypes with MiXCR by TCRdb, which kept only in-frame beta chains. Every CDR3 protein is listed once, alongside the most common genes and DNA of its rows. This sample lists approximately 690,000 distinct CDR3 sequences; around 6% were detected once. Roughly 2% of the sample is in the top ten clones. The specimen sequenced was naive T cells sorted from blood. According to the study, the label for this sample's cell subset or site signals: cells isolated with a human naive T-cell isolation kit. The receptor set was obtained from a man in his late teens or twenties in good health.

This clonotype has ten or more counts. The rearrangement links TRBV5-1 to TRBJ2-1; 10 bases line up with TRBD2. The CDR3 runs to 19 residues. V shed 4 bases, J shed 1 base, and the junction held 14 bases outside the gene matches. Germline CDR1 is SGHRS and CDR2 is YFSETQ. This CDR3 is CASSRSGLAASLSYNEQFF. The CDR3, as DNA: TGCGCCAGCAGCAGGTCTGGACTAGCGGCATCTCTTTCCTACAATGAGCAGTTCTTC.

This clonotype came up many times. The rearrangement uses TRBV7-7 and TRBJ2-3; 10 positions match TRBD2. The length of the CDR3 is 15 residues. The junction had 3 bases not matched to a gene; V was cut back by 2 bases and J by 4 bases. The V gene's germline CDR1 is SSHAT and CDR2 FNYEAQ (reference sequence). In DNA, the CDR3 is TGTGCCAGCAGCTTAACTGGACTAGCGGCAGATACGCAGTATTTT. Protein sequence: CASSLTGLAADTQYF.

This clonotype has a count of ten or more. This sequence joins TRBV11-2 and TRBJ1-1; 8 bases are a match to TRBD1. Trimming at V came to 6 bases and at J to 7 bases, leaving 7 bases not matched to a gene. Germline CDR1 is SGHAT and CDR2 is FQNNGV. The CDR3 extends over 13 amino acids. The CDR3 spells CASSSQGAGEAFF. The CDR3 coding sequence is TGTGCCAGCAGTTCTCAGGGGGCCGGTGAAGCTTTCTTT. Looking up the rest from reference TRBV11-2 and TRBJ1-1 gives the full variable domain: EAGVAQSPRYKIIEKRQSVAFWCNPISGHATLYWYQQILGQGPKLLIQFQNNGVVDDSQLPKDRFSAERLKGVDSTLKIQPAKLEDSAVYLCASSSQGAGEAFFGQGTRLTVV.

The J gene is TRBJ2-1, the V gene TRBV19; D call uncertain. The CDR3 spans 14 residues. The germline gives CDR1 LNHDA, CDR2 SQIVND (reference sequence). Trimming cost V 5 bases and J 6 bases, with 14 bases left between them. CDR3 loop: CASSYADALNEQFF. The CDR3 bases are TGTGCCAGTAGTTATGCGGACGCCCTCAATGAGCAGTTCTTC.

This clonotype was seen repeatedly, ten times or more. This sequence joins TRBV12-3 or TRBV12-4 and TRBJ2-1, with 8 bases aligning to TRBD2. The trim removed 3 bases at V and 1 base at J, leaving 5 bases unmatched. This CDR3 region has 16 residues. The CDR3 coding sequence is TGTGCCAGCAGTTTTCCGGGAGGGCAATCCTACAATGAGCAGTTCTTC. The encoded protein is CASSFPGGQSYNEQFF.

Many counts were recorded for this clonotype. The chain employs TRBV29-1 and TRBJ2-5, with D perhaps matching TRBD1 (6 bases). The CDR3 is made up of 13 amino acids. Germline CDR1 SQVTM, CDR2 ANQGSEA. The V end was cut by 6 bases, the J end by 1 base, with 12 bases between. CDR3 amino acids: CSVTGLSQETQYF. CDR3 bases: TGCAGCGTGACAGGCTTAAGCCAAGAGACCCAGTACTTC.

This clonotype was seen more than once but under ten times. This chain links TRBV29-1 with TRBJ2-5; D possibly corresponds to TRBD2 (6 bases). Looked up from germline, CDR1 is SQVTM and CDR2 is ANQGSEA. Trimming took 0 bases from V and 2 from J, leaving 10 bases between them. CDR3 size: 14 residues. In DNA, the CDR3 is TGCAGCGTTGAAGATTGGAGGGAACAAGAGACCCAGTACTTC. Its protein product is CSVEDWREQETQYF.

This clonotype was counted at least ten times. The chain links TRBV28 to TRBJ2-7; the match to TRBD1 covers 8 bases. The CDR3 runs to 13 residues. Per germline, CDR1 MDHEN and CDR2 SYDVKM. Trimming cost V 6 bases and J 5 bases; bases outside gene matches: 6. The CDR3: CASSPRTGHEQYF. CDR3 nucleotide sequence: TGTGCCAGCAGCCCAAGGACAGGGCACGAGCAGTACTTC.

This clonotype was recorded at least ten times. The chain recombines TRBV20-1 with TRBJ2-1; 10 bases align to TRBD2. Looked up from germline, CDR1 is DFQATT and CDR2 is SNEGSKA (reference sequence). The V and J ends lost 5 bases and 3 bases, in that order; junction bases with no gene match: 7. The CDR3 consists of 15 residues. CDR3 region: CSAERLAGVYNEQFF. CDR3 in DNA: TGCAGTGCTGAGAGACTAGCGGGCGTCTACAATGAGCAGTTCTTC.

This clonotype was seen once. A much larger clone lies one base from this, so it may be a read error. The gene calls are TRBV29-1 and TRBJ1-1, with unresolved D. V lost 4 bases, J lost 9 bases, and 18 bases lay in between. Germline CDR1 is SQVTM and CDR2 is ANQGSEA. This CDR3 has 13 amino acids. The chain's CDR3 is CSVAGVQHPQAFF. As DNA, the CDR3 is TGCAGCGTTGCCGGGGTTCAACACCCTCAAGCTTTCTTT. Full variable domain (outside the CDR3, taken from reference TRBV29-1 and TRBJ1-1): SAVISQKPSRDICQRGTSLTIQCQVDSQVTMMFWYRQQPGQSLTLIATANQGSEATYESGFVIDKFPISRPNLTFSTLTVSNMSPEDSSIYLCSVAGVQHPQAFFGQGTRLTVV.

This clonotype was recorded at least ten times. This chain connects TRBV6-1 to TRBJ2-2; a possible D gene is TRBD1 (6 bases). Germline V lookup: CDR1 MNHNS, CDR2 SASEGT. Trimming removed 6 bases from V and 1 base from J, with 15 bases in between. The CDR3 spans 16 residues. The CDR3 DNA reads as TGTGCCAGCAGCCTTGGGGGCAGGGGGAACACCGGGGAGCTGTTTTTT. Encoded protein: CASSLGGRGNTGELFF.

The CDR3 nucleotides read TGTGCCAGCAGCCCGGGACGCGGAGGAGATTCACCCCTCCACTTT. It yields the protein CASSPGRGGDSPLHF. The genes are TRBV3-1 and TRBJ1-6; D might be TRBD1 (5 bases). The germline V and J ends were trimmed by 4 bases and 8 bases, with 15 bases remaining between them. There are 15 residues in the CDR3. From germline, CDR1 is LGHDT and CDR2 YNNKEL (reference sequence).

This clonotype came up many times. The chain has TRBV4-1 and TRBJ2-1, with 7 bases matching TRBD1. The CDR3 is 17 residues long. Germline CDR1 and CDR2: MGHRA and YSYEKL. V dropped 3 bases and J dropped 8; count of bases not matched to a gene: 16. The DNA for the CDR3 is TGCGCCAGCAGCCATCCGTACTTGGGGACAGTGGACTATGAGCAGTTCTTC. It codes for CASSHPYLGTVDYEQFF.

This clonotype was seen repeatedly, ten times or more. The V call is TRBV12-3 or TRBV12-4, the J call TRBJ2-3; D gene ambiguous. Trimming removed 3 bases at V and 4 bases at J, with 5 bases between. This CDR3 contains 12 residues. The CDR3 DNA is TGTGCCAGCAGTTTCCGCCCAGATACGCAGTATTTT. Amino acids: CASSFRPDTQYF.

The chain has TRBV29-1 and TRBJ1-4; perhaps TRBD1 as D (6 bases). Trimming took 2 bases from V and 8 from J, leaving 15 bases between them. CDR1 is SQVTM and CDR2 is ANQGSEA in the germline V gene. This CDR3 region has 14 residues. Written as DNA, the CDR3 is TGCAGCGTTGAACTCCTTAGGGGGGACGAAAAACTGTTTTTT. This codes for CSVELLRGDEKLFF.